The clone carrying this T cell receptor (beta chain) has at least ten counts. The antigen is undetermined. For TCR, cDNA came from 5'RACE template switching, which added a universal primer site and UMIs. Each CDR3 protein is one row after TCRdb ran MiXCR on the 5' RACE reads. Of about 330,000 distinct CDR3 sequences listed, roughly 7% are singletons. These data originate in a study of T cells after yellow fever vaccination. The overall study: Fractions low in cell number were prepared with SMART-Seq v4 Ultra Low Input.

Findings and caveats of the study: On re-exposure, the response was weaker but peaked faster, at day 5 versus 15. FACS-sorted repertoires could contain abundant clonotypes contaminating from the bulk population.

The CDR3 contains 15 residues. Germline CDR1 MGHRA, CDR2 YSYEKL. Trimming shortened V by 4 bases and J by 6 bases, and 13 bases separated the two germline ends. The chain is built from TRBV4-1 and TRBJ1-6; D gene ambiguous. The receptor comes from a man between 18 and 35 years old who received the YFV17D yellow fever vaccine. The source was PBMCs, collected approximately 40 days after the first yellow fever vaccination. In nucleotides, the CDR3 is TGCGCCAGCAGCCCCCTCGTGGCAGCTAATTCACCCCTCCACTTT. It encodes CASSPLVAANSPLHF.